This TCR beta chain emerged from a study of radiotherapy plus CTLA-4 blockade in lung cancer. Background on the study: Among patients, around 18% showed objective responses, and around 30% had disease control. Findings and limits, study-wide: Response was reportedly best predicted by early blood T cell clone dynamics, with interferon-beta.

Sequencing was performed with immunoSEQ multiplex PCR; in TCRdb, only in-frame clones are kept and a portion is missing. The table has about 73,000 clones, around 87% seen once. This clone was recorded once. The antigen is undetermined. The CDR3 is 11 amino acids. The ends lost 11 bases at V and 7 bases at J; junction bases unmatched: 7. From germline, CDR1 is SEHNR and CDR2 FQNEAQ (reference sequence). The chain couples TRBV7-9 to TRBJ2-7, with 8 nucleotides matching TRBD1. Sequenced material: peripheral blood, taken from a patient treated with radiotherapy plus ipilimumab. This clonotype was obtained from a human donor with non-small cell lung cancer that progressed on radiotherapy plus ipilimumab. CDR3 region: CAYATGVEQYV. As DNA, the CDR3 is TGTGCCTACGCGACAGGGGTTGAGCAGTACGTC.